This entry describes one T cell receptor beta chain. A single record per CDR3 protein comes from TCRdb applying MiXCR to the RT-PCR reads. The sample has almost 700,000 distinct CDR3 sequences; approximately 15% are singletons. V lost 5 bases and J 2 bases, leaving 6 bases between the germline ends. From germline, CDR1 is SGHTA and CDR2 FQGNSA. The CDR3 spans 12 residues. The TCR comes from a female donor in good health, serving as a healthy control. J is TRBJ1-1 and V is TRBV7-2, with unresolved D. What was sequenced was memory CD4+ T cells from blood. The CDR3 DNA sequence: TGTGCCAGCAGCGCGTACAACACTGAAGCTTTCTTT. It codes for CASSAYNTEAFF. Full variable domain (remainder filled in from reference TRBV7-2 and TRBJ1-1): GAGVSQSPSNKVTEKGKDVELRCDPISGHTALYWYRQSLGQGLEFLIYFQGNSAPDKSGLPSDRFSAERTGGSVSTLTIQRTQQEDSAVYLCASSAYNTEAFFGQGTRLTVV.